This note documents a single T cell receptor beta chain sequence. This record comes from a study of T cells in Graves' hyperthyroidism and ophthalmopathy. CDR1 is SGHRS and CDR2 is YFSETQ in the germline V gene. V shed 0 bases and J shed 3 bases, with 12 bases lying between them. CDR3 length equals 15 residues. TCR beta CDR3 regions were amplified from RNA. The primer set for the first-round RT-PCR of the TCR CDR3 was HTBI. TCRdb fed the multiplex PCR reads into MiXCR, producing one record per CDR3 protein. The sample records a few hundred thousand distinct CDR3 sequences, around a quarter being singletons.

The source of this sequence is a man over 45 with Graves' hyperthyroidism. This chain links TRBV5-1 with TRBJ1-2; D perhaps matches TRBD1 (5 bases). Material: blood. The DNA of the CDR3 is TGCGCCAGCAGCTTGGACGCCAGGGAGGACTATGGCTACACCTTC. It codes for CASSLDAREDYGYTF.